What follows describes a single TCR beta chain. Its cognate antigen is unknown. This record comes from a study of T cell repertoires in aging, cancer and after chemotherapy. For the study at large: Healthy donor repertoires were recorded over several months to years and showed clear clonal overlap. The study's findings and limits: Healthy donors lost TCR diversity with age mainly through richness, cancer patients through richness and evenness. Rebound thymic output was suggested by rising median generation probability during chemotherapy in each cancer cohort. Compared with age-matched healthy donors, untreated hematological or solid cancer patients showed higher blood TCR clonality.

A mixed TRB-A/B primer pool amplified rearranged TRB by multiplex touch-down PCR. Via MiXCR, TCRdb re-called the multiplex PCR reads, giving one row per CDR3 protein. Here the sample spans around 5,000 distinct CDR3 sequences, 21% being singletons. Trimming removed 3 bases at V and 5 bases at J, with 19 bases between. This CDR3 has 16 amino acids. Germline assignment: CDR1 SNHLY and CDR2 FYNNEI. TCR beta rearrangements were amplified from peripheral blood genomic DNA. V usage is TRBV2 and J usage is TRBJ2-5, with D perhaps matching TRBD2 (6 bases). The TCR originated in a human donor in good health. The donor label of this sample is uncertain. Input material: blood. The CDR3, as DNA: TGTGCCAGCAGTGATCATTTGACAACGGGGGTCGAGACCCAGTACTTC. Translation: CASSDHLTTGVETQYF.